This entry lists 23 T cell receptor beta chains sequenced from one sample in a study of shared clonotypes between healthy human individuals. The protocol was immunoSEQ multiplex PCR, while the TCRdb copy is restricted to in-frame clones and leaves out a portion. The sample has roughly 2.4 million clones, 90% to 96% seen once; the top ten hold approximately 0.13%. Input material: naive CD4+ T cells sorted from blood. The subset: CD45RA+ positively selected. These receptors were obtained from a man between 18 and 35 years old in good health.

The chain links TRBV30 to TRBJ2-7; 11 bases match TRBD2. CDR3 length: 13 residues. Trimming took 8 bases from V and 9 from J; bases not matched to a gene: 12. CDR1 GTSNPN and CDR2 SVGIG come from the germline V gene (reference sequence). The CDR3 is CASSSGGKRAQYF. The CDR3 DNA follows: TGTGCCAGTTCTAGCGGGGGGAAACGGGCGCAGTACTTC.

CDR3: CASSEYRQSLGGNTEAFF. The CDR3 nucleotides read TGTGCCAGCAGTGAATATAGACAGTCGTTAGGTGGGAACACTGAAGCTTTCTTT. This chain connects TRBV25-1 to TRBJ1-1; a weak D match, TRBD1 (5 bases). Germline CDR1 is MGHDK and CDR2 is SYGVNS. The CDR3 is made up of 18 amino acids. Deletions cut 0 bases from V and 1 base from J, with 18 bases between.

The gene calls are TRBV11-2 and TRBJ2-5; the D is unclear. V lost 5 bases to trimming and J lost 7 bases, with 14 bases between them. The V gene's germline CDR1 is SGHAT and CDR2 FQNNGV. The CDR3 consists of 13 residues. CDR3 in DNA: TGTGCCAGCAGCCCCCGGGCCCTAGGGACCCAGTACTTC. Residues: CASSPRALGTQYF.

The gene calls are TRBV11-2 and TRBJ2-3, with D unresolved. V gave up 2 bases and J gave up 0 bases, with 12 bases separating them. CDR1 and CDR2 (germline): SGHAT, FQNNGV. The CDR3 contains 16 residues. CDR3: CASSLSNGFSTDTQYF. CDR3 nucleotide sequence: TGTGCCAGCAGCTTATCGAACGGATTTAGCACAGATACGCAGTATTTT.

The J gene is TRBJ2-5, the V gene TRBV10-3; D may be TRBD1 (6 bases). The J call may be faulty, since TRBJ2-7 better matches the DNA end. Per the germline V gene, CDR1 is ENHRY and CDR2 is SYGVKD. CDR3 length: 14 residues. In DNA, the CDR3 is TGTGCCATCAGTGAGTACGCACAGGGCTACGAGCAGTACTTC. Protein: CAISEYAQGYEQYF.

The rearrangement links TRBV6-4 to TRBJ1-5; D gene ambiguous. Between the trimmed V and J ends, which lost 6 bases and 5 bases, there was a span of 29 bases. The CDR3 loop spans 19 amino acids. Germline CDR1 and CDR2: MRHNA and SNTAGT. CDR3 protein: CASSPSPGGELLEYQPQHF. CDR3 sequence (DNA): TGTGCCAGCAGCCCCTCGCCGGGTGGCGAGCTGTTAGAGTATCAGCCCCAGCATTTT.

CDR3 in amino acids: CASSKLNEKLFF. DNA of the CDR3: TGTGCCAGCAGCAAACTCAATGAAAAACTGTTTTTT. The gene calls are TRBV28 and TRBJ1-4; D is unresolved. Germline V gene sequence: CDR1 MDHEN, CDR2 SYDVKM. This CDR3 is 12 amino acids long. V was trimmed by 6 bases and J by 5 bases, leaving 7 bases between them.

The chain has TRBV18 and TRBJ1-6; TRBD1 agrees at 7 bases. The CDR3 has 15 amino acids. CDR1 is KGHSH, CDR2 LQKENI, per germline. The trim removed 1 base at V and 10 bases at J, leaving 7 bases unmatched. The CDR3 region is CASSPLPGGESPLHF. CDR3 sequence (DNA): TGTGCCAGCTCACCACTTCCAGGGGGGGAATCACCCCTCCACTTT.

With regard to this clone: A read error may produce the germline difference seen at one junction end. V and J are TRBV5-1 and TRBJ1-4, with TRBD1 matching over 7 bases. This CDR3 comprises 14 residues. Germline-derived CDR1 and CDR2 are SGHRS and YFSETQ. The CDR3 spells CASRLDRQNEKLFF. The CDR3 DNA reads TGCGCCAGCAGATTGGACAGGCAGAATGAAAAACTGTTTTTT.

The chain employs TRBV10-3 and TRBJ1-5; D gene ambiguous. V was clipped by 0 bases and J by 1 base, with 16 bases between them. In germline, CDR1 is ENHRY, CDR2 SYGVKD. This CDR3 contains 18 residues. CDR3 sequence (DNA): TGTGCCATCAGTGAGTCGAACTGGACCCTTCTCAGCAATCAGCCCCAGCATTTT. The encoded protein is CAISESNWTLLSNQPQHF.

This clone was seen a single time. The V call is TRBV6-1, the J call TRBJ1-4; no reliable D call. The CDR3 spans 13 residues. Germline values: CDR1 MNHNS, CDR2 SASEGT. With 9 bases removed from V and 8 bases from J, the gap between germline ends came to 16 bases. CDR3 in amino acids: CASKVGSREKLFF. CDR3 nucleotides: TGTGCCAGTAAGGTCGGTTCGCGAGAAAAACTGTTTTTT.

The chain couples TRBV6-5 to TRBJ1-5; a possible D gene is TRBD1 (5 bases). Germline V gene lookup returns CDR1 MNHEY and CDR2 SVGAGI. Between the trimmed V and J ends, which lost 7 bases and 2 bases, there was a span of 9 bases. The length of the CDR3 is 13 residues. The CDR3 is CASTGGGNQPQHF. The CDR3 nucleotides are TGTGCCAGCACGGGGGGGGGCAATCAGCCCCAGCATTTT.

This clone was observed a handful of times. The chain combines TRBV7-3 with TRBJ2-2, with D maybe TRBD2 (6 bases). The CDR3 length is 15 residues. Trimming stripped 1 base from V and 7 bases from J, with 13 bases between. Germline V gene sequence: CDR1 SGHTA, CDR2 FQGTGA. This CDR3 is CASSLSVEGNGELFF. The CDR3 bases are TGTGCCAGCAGCTTAAGCGTGGAGGGTAACGGGGAGCTGTTTTTT.

The chain carries TRBV28 and TRBJ2-1; D remains ambiguous. This CDR3 comprises 14 residues. In germline, CDR1 is MDHEN, CDR2 SYDVKM. The germline V and J ends were trimmed by 3 bases and 7 bases, with 13 bases remaining between them. The CDR3 here is CASSFRPPRNEQFF. In DNA form, the CDR3 reads TGTGCCAGCAGTTTTAGACCCCCCCGGAATGAGCAGTTCTTC.

V and J are TRBV2 and TRBJ2-2; either TRBD1 or TRBD2 may supply D (5 bases each). Deletions cut 7 bases from V and 2 bases from J, with 14 bases between. Germline V gene data show CDR1 as SNHLY and CDR2 as FYNNEI. The CDR3 has 15 residues. CDR3 nucleotide sequence: TGTGCCAGCATTGGGATGAGGGGCAACACCGGGGAGCTGTTTTTT. Translated, it gives CASIGMRGNTGELFF.

This rearrangement joins TRBV4-1 to TRBJ1-1; 11 nucleotides match TRBD1. CDR1 is MGHRA and CDR2 is YSYEKL in the germline V gene. The CDR3 has 19 amino acids. V was pared by 0 bases and J by 0 bases, with 9 bases of the junction left unmatched. The CDR3 nucleotides read TGCGCCAGCAGCCAAGACCGGGACAGGGGGACCTTACTGAACACTGAAGCTTTCTTT. As protein: CASSQDRDRGTLLNTEAFF.

This chain joins TRBV30 and TRBJ2-3; D might be TRBD1 or TRBD2, each matching 5 bases. V shed 3 bases and J shed 6 bases, with 13 bases lying between them. The CDR3 length is 13 residues. CDR1 GTSNPN and CDR2 SVGIG come from the germline V gene (reference sequence). In DNA, the CDR3 is TGTGCCTGGAGGCTTTCAGGGACCGATACGCAGTATTTT. It encodes CAWRLSGTDTQYF.

In its sample, this clone was seen once. The CDR3 spells CASSPGQGDGYTF. The CDR3 coding sequence is TGTGCCAGCAGCCCTGGGCAGGGCGACGGCTACACCTTC. This chain uses TRBV27 with TRBJ1-2, with a weak D call TRBD1 (5 bases). The V and J ends lost 6 bases and 8 bases respectively, with 16 bases between them. Per the germline V gene, CDR1 is MNHEY and CDR2 is SMNVEV (reference sequence). CDR3 length: 13 amino acids.

This chain links TRBV2 with TRBJ2-5; possible D gene TRBD2, 6 bases. The CDR3 has 13 amino acids. The V end lost 8 bases, the J end lost 2 bases, and 12 bases lay between the germline ends. CDR1 SNHLY and CDR2 FYNNEI come from the germline V gene. The chain's CDR3 is CASGGGWQETQYF. CDR3 nucleotides: TGTGCCAGCGGAGGAGGGTGGCAAGAGACCCAGTACTTC.

The gene calls are TRBV30 and TRBJ1-2; D remains ambiguous. The V end was cut by 2 bases, the J end by 6 bases, with 16 bases between. The CDR3 loop spans 14 amino acids. Germline V gene sequence: CDR1 GTSNPN, CDR2 SVGIG (reference sequence). Written as DNA, the CDR3 is TGTGCCTGGAGTATTGTCAGATCCTCTCATGGCTACACCTTC. Its protein product is CAWSIVRSSHGYTF.

The CDR3 sequence is CASSLSGTGNNSPLHF. Written as DNA, the CDR3 is TGTGCCAGCTCACTATCGGGGACAGGGAATAATTCACCCCTCCACTTT. This chain connects TRBV18 to TRBJ1-6; 9 nucleotides line up with TRBD1. The CDR3 contains 16 residues. CDR1 and CDR2 from the germline V gene are KGHSH and LQKENI. After removal of 4 bases from V and 5 bases from J, the junction contained 6 bases not matched to a gene.

The genes are TRBV7-8 and TRBJ2-3; D might be TRBD2 (6 bases). The germline gives CDR1 SGHVS, CDR2 FQNEAQ. The V gene lost 1 base and the J gene lost 2 bases, with 13 bases spanning the gap. CDR3 length: 16 amino acids. The CDR3, as DNA: TGTGCCAGCAGCTTAGTGCGGGACCTATTCACAGATACGCAGTATTTT. Translating gives CASSLVRDLFTDTQYF.

The chain links TRBV28 to TRBJ1-1; no firm D call. The CDR3 extends over 12 amino acids. Trimming took 5 bases from V and 9 from J, leaving 13 bases between them. Germline V gene lookup returns CDR1 MDHEN and CDR2 SYDVKM. The CDR3 nucleotides are TGTGCCAGCAGTGTCACACTCCTTCAAGCTTTCTTT. It specifies CASSVTLLQAFF.